Detailed here is one T cell receptor (beta chain). Its recognized antigen is unknown. The sample holds no much larger clone one base away, and base qualities are not on file. Using the deep immunoSEQ assay, multiplex PCR amplified TCR CDR3 regions from genomic DNA. Extracted genomic DNA from each cell subset was distributed evenly across all wells of several immunoSEQ 96-well plates, and each plate was treated as a replicate. Each replicate PCR for sorted subsets received around 0.2 ug genomic DNA, equal to tens of thousands of T cell genomes. Purified libraries were measured with a Qubit 3.0 fluorometer, size-checked on a Bioanalyzer 2100, and measured again with the KAPA Library Quantification kit. Each immunoSEQ 96-well plate was sequenced on its own single-read 150-cycle Illumina NextSeq 550 flow cell. In the authors' own workflow: Because only junctional sequences without quality scores were contained in the immunoSEQ output, filtering matching that applied to full-length reads could not be performed. To assign V/J genes and CDR3, sequences were annotated using PyIR, a Python wrapper for IgBLAST v1.9, with IMGT germline references. Reads were filtered out if the reads had weak V/J assignments (E-value above 1e-6), no CDR3, stop codons, out-of-frame junctions, or ambiguous translated residues. A V3J clonotype was defined by an identical inferred V gene, J gene, and CDR3 amino acid sequence. The percentage overlap between two repertoires was calculated by dividing the number of shared unique clonotypes by the size of the smaller repertoire. Repertoire richness was assessed with RTK rarefaction, the Chao1 estimator, and Recon v2.1 estimates of unobserved clonotypes. OLGA was used to compute generation probabilities for all TCRbeta clonotypes that the gDNA method yielded from a handful of donors. TCRdb re-hosts the immuneACCESS table, in-frame sequences only. Its copies lack some clones; in the studies checked, an unresolved V gene accounts for under half of them, and the cause for the rest is not known. V, J and clone size were drawn from that table, and D and trimming were deduced from the DNA. For this sample the table gives some 1,900,000 clones, of which about 95% were detected only once. The ten largest clones take up 0.95% to 1.5% of the sample.

These data are taken from a study of shared clonotypes between healthy human individuals (dated by TCRdb to about 2020). For context, the study as a whole: A few men and a couple of women, aged 18 to 49 years, made up the cohort. Per donor, leukapheresis produced somewhere between about 0.94 and 8.9 billion PBMCs. To increase sequencing depth and limit assay-specific biases, TCR repertoire library preparation and sequencing were carried out by different laboratories using diverse techniques. To estimate repertoire size and how much clonotype sharing occurs between individuals, the study deeply sequenced the blood TCR repertoires of five or six healthy adults. For each donor, CD4 naive and CD4 memory were each run on three plates, CD8 naive on two plates, and CD8 memory on one plate. Summary of the overall study and its limitations: Naive subsets generally had larger estimated clonotype richness than memory subsets did. The genetic and exposure-history diversity represented was limited by the small number of donors. Incomplete sequencing was indicated by rarefaction of sorted-subset datasets, despite the large sequencing depth. Sampling was restricted to blood, and TCR repertoires in tissues likely differ from the TCR repertoires found in blood. Compared with non-shared clonotypes, clonotypes shared by all four sorted-subset donors had higher generation probabilities. Pairwise subsampling indicated that sequencing depth was expected to affect the degree of clonotype sharing among donors. When a few donors were compared, the shared fraction of clonotypes was around 5.1% for naive CD4, approximately 3.5% for naive CD8, 2.3% for memory CD4, and 0.35% to 0.4% for memory CD8.

Deletion took 0 bases off V and 4 bases off J, with a span of 12 bases between the germline ends. Counted from cysteine to phenylalanine, this CDR3 has 15 amino acids. Left in the record is the CDR3 DNA by itself, 45 bases read in frame from the first base. Looking up the germline V gene yields CDR1 KGHSH and CDR2 LQKENI. For the CD8 naive samples, CD45RO-negative cells were positively selected for CCR7, yielding a CD45RA+CCR7+ population from which TemRA cells were excluded. The donors were healthy, HIV-negative adults who had no recently reported acute infections or vaccinations. Every donor was a Caucasian adult residing in Nashville, Tennessee, USA. After blood collection by leukapheresis, PBMCs were isolated using Ficoll-Histopaque density gradient centrifugation and then cryopreserved in the vapor phase of liquid nitrogen. Purity and quantity of every magnetically sorted T cell population were checked by analytical flow cytometry. From each sorted fraction, genomic DNA was isolated and quantified by UV absorbance on a Nanodrop 2000c.

The sequenced material came from naive CD8+ T cells sorted from blood. The cell subset or site label of this sample denotes: CD45RA+CCR7+. This clonotype originated in a man aged 18 to 30 in good health. The chain links TRBV18 with TRBJ1-2, with the identity of the D gene unclear. Here is the DNA: TGTGCCAGCTCACCACCACCGAACCCGACCTATGGCTACACCTTC. It translates as CASSPPPNPTYGYTF. The full variable domain, completed from the reference TRBV18 and TRBJ1-2 proteins outside the CDR3, reads NAGVMQNPRHLVRRRGQEARLRCSPMKGHSHVYWYRQLPEEGLKFMVYLQKENIIDESGMPKERFSAEFPKEGPSILRIQQVVRGDSAAYFCASSPPPNPTYGYTFGSGTRLTVV.